This TCR beta chain was sequenced during a study of blood T cell repertoires in COVID-19 (dated by TCRdb to 2019 to 2021). For context, the study as a whole: Samples covering the acute and convalescent phases of COVID-19 were provided by collaborators in the United States, Italy and Spain. Deeply sampled blood TCRbeta repertoires from subjects exposed to, actively infected with, or recovered from COVID-19 were included in the dataset. The material from the prospective study consisted of cDNA or gDNA derived from T cells, B-cell-depleted T cells, or PBMCs. The samples were drawn from two sources: the first 160 participants of the ongoing ImmuneRACE study, and 1,000 to 1,500 subjects contributed by 6 global collaborators. The repertoires were made available in a free public database intended to serve as a resource for research on the immune response to SARS-CoV-2. Where HLA class I and class II types were available, the types were taken from metadata supplied by the sample provider, not from assay-based typing. Nearly every sample came with metadata listing a de-identified subject ID, COVID-19 status, age in years and sex. What the research found in general, with its limitations: How much clinical and demographic metadata was included differed by source and by participant, and the metadata was provided uncurated.

The immunoSEQ Assay, a bias-controlled multiplex PCR, was used to amplify TCRbeta CDR3 regions from genomic DNA. Under the source paper's analysis protocol: Nucleated cell counts per sample were estimated from amplification of reference gene primers within the assay. Sequence reads were collapsed and filtered to measure the absolute abundance of every unique TCRbeta CDR3 rearrangement. For each sample, productive Simpson clonality was calculated as the square root of Simpson's diversity index over productive rearrangements. This immuneACCESS table, as held by TCRdb, lists in-frame sequences with V and J called but not all clones. Of the missing ones, under half trace to an unresolved V gene in checked studies; the others have no known cause. The V and J calls and clone size come from that table; D and trimming were worked out from the DNA. The sample table contains 200,000 to 250,000 clones; only one count was recorded for 65% to 90% of them. Of the sample, less than 7.5% is held by the ten largest clones.

The collaborating institutions used their own protocols to collect whole blood in K2EDTA tubes. For TCRbeta analysis, collaborators shipped samples in one of three forms: frozen whole blood, isolated PBMCs, or DNA extracted from either of those sample types. A note on this clone: Its antigen has not been determined. One base away there is no much larger clone; base qualities are not given.

The sample was peripheral blood. This receptor was obtained from a woman in her 50s with acute or convalescent COVID-19.

The bases are TGTGCCAGCAGTGAATGGGGTAGCGGGGGGGCGGATACGCAGTATTTT. Its protein is CASSEWGSGGADTQYF. Recombination connected TRBV6-1 to TRBJ2-3, and 11 junctional nucleotides match TRBD2. CDR1 is given as MNHNS and CDR2 as SASEGT, both from the germline V gene. The CDR3 sequence holds 16 residues, the cysteine and phenylalanine included. Only the CDR3 DNA is retained, 48 bases long and in frame from the first base. V is cut back by 2 bases and J by 6 bases, with 7 bases in the junction unmatched.